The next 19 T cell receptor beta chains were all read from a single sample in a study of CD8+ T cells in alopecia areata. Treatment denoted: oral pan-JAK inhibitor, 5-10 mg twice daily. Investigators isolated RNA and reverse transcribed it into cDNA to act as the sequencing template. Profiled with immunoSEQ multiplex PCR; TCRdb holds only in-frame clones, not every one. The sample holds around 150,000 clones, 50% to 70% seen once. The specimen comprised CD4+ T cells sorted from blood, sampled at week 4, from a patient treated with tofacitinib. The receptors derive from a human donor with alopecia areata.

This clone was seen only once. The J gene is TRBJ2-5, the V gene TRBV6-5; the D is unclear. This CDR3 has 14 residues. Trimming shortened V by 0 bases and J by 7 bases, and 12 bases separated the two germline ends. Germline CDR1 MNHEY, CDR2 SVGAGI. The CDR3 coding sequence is TGTGCCAGCAGTTACTCGCCCTCCCCAGGGACCCAGTACTTC. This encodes CASSYSPSPGTQYF.

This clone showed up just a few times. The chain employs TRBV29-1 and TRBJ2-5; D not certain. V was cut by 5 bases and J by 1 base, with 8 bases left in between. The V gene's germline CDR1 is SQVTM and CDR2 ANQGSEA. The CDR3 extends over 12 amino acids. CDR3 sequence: CSVITVQETQYF. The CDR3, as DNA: TGCAGCGTTATTACAGTCCAAGAGACCCAGTACTTC.

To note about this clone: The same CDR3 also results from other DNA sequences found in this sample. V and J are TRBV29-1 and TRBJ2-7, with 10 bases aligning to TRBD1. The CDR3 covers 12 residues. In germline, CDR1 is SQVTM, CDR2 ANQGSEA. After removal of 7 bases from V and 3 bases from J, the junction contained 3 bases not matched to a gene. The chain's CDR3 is CSGGTGDYEQYF. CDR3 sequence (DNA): TGCAGCGGTGGGACAGGGGACTACGAGCAGTACTTC.

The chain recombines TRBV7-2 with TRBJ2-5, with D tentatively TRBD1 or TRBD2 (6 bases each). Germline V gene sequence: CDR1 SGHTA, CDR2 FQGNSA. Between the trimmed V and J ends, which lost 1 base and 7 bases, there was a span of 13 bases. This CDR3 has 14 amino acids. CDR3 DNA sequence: TGTGCCAGCAGCTTAGTAAGGGGGGCGCGGACCCAGTACTTC. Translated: CASSLVRGARTQYF.

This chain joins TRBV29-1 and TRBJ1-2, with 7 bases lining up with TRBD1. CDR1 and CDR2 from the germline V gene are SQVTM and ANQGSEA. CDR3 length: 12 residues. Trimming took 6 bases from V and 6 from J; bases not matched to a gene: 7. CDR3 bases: TGCAGCGTGACGAGGGGGCGGGATGGCTACACCTTC. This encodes CSVTRGRDGYTF.

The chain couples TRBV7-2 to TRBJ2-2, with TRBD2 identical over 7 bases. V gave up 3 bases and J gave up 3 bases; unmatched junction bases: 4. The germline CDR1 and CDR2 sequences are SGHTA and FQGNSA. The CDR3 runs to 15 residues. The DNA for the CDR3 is TGTGCCAGCAGCTTCAAGGGGAGGGACACCGGGGAGCTGTTTTTT. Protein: CASSFKGRDTGELFF.

The CDR3 loop reads CSVEVRQETQYF. CDR3 nucleotide sequence: TGCAGCGTTGAAGTGAGACAAGAGACCCAGTACTTC. The chain links TRBV29-1 to TRBJ2-5; D is ambiguous. Trimming cost V 1 base and J 2 bases, with 5 bases left between them. The CDR3 runs to 12 residues. Looked up from germline, CDR1 is SQVTM and CDR2 is ANQGSEA.

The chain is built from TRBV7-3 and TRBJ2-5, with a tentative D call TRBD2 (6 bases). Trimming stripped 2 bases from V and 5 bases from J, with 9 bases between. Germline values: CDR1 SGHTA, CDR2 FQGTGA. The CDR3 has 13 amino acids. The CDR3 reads CASSLGGGETQYF. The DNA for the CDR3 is TGTGCCAGCAGCTTAGGGGGAGGTGAGACCCAGTACTTC. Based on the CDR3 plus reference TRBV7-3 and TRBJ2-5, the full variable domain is GAGVSQTPSNKVTEKGKYVELRCDPISGHTALYWYRQSLGQGPEFLIYFQGTGAADDSGLPNDRFFAVRPEGSVSTLKIQRTERGDSAVYLCASSLGGGETQYFGPGTRLLVL.

This chain's CDR3 is CASSYRDRGLANTGELFF. CDR3 sequence (DNA): TGTGCCAGCAGTTACCGGGACAGGGGGCTCGCGAACACCGGGGAGCTGTTTTTT. The rearrangement uses TRBV2 and TRBJ2-2, with 12 positions matching TRBD1. Germline V gene data show CDR1 as SNHLY and CDR2 as FYNNEI. Germline trimming cut 5 bases from V and 0 bases from J; bases unmatched to any gene: 7. The CDR3 totals 18 residues.

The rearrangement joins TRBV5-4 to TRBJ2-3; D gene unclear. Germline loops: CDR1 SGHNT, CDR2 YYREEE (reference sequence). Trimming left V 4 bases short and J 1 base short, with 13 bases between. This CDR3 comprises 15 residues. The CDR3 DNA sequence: TGTGCCAGCAGCGAAAGACGGCTCGGCACAGATACGCAGTATTTT. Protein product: CASSERRLGTDTQYF.

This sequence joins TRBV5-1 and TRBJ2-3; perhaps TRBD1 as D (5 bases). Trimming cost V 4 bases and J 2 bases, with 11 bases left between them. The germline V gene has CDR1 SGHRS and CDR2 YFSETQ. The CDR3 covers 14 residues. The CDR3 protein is CASSPDTITDTQYF. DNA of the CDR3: TGCGCCAGCAGCCCGGACACAATCACAGATACGCAGTATTTT.

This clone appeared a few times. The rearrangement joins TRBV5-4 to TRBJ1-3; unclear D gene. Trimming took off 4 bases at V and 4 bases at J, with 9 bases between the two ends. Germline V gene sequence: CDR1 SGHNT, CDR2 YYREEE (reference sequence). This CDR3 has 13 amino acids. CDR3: CASSPAVGNTIYF. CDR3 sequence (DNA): TGTGCCAGCAGCCCCGCGGTGGGAAACACCATATATTTT. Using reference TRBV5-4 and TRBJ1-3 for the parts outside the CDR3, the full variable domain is ETGVTQSPTHLIKTRGQQVTLRCSSQSGHNTVSWYQQALGQGPQFIFQYYREEENGRGNFPPRFSGLQFPNYSSELNVNALELDDSALYLCASSPAVGNTIYFGEGSWLTVV.

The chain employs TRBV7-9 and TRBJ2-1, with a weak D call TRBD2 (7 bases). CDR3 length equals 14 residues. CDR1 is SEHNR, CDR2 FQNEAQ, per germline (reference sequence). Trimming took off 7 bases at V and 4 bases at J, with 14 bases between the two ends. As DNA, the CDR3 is TGTGCCAGCAACTCCGGGGGGCTTTACAATGAGCAGTTCTTC. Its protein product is CASNSGGLYNEQFF. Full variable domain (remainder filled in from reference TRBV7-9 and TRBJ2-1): DTGVSQNPRHKITKRGQNVTFRCDPISEHNRLYWYRQTLGQGPEFLTYFQNEAQLEKSRLLSDRFSAERPKGSFSTLEIQRTEQGDSAMYLCASNSGGLYNEQFFGPGTRLTVL.

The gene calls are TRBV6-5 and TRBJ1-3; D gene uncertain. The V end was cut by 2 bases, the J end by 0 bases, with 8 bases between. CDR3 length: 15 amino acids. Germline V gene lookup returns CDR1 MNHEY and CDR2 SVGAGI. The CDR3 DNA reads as TGTGCCAGCAGTTACAGCGGACGCTCTGGAAACACCATATATTTT. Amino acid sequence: CASSYSGRSGNTIYF.

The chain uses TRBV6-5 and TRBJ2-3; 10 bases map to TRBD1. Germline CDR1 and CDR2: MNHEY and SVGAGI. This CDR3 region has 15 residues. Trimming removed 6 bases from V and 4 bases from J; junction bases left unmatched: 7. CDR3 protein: CASRLGDRGADTQYF. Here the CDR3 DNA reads TGTGCCAGCAGGCTGGGGGACAGGGGCGCAGATACGCAGTATTTT.

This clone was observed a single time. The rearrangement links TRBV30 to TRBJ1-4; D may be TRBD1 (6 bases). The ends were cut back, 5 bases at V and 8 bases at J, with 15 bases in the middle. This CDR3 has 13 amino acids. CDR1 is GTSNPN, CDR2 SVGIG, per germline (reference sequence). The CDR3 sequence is CAWEQGVNEKLFF. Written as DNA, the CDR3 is TGTGCCTGGGAACAGGGTGTCAACGAAAAACTGTTTTTT. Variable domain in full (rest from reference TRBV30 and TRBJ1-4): SQTIHQWPATLVQPVGSPLSLECTVEGTSNPNLYWYRQAAGRGLQLLFYSVGIGQISSEVPQNLSASRPQDRQFILSSKKLLLSDSGFYLCAWEQGVNEKLFFGSGTQLSVL.

The CDR3 here is CAWSVHSRGEQYF. CDR3 coding DNA: TGTGCCTGGAGTGTACATTCTAGAGGCGAGCAGTACTTC. The gene calls are TRBV30 and TRBJ2-7; D is unresolved. CDR3 size: 13 residues. CDR1 is GTSNPN and CDR2 is SVGIG in the germline V gene (reference sequence). Trimming stripped 0 bases from V and 6 bases from J, with 12 bases between.

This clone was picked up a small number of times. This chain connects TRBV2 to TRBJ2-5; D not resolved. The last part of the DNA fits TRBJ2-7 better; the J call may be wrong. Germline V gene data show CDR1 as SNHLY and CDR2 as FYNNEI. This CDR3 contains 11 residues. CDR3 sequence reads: CASSRSYEQYF. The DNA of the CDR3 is TGTGCCAGCAGCCGCTCCTACGAGCAGTACTTC.

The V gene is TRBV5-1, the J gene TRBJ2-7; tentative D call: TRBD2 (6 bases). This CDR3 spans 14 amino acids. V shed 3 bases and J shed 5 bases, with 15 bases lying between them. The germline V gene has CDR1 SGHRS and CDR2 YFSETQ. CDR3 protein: CASSSGLLRDEQYF. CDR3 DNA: TGCGCCAGCAGCTCGGGACTCCTCCGGGACGAGCAGTACTTC.